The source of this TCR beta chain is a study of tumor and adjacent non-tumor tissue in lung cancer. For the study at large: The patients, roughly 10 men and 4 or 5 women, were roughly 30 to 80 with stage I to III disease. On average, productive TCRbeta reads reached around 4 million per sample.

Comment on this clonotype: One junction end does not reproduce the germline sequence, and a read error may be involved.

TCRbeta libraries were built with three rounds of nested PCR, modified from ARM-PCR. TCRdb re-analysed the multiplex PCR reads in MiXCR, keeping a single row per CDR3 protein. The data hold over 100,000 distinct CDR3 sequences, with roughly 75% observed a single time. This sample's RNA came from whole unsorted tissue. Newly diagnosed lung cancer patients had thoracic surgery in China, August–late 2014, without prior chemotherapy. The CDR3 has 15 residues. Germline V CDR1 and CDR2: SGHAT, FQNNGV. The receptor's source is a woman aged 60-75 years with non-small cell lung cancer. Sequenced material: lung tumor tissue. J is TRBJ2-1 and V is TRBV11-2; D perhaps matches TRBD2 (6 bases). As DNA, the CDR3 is TGTGCGAGCAGCTGGGGGGTGGCGACAGACAATGACCAGTTCTTC. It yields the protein CASSWGVATDNDQFF. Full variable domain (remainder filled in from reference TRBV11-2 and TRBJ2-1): EAGVAQSPRYKIIEKRQSVAFWCNPISGHATLYWYQQILGQGPKLLIQFQNNGVVDDSQLPKDRFSAERLKGVDSTLKIQPAKLEDSAVYLCASSWGVATDNDQFFGPGTRLTVL.